This T cell receptor beta chain is from a study of T cell changes during pregnancy in multiple sclerosis. Method: immunoSEQ multiplex PCR; TCRdb's copy keeps in-frame clones and lacks some. Among about 69,000 clones listed, approximately 91% were seen once. The sequencing used peripheral blood, collected in the third trimester of pregnancy. The clonotype was recovered from a female donor with multiple sclerosis, enrolled in a pregnancy study.

CDR3 in DNA: TGTGCCAGCAGTCCTCGGACAGGGTATAATTCACCCCTCCACTTT. Protein sequence: CASSPRTGYNSPLHF. This chain uses TRBV27 with TRBJ1-6; 8 positions match TRBD1. The CDR3 sequence is 15 residues long. Unmatched junction bases numbered 4, after V lost 5 bases and J lost 4 bases. In germline, CDR1 is MNHEY, CDR2 SMNVEV (reference sequence).